This T cell receptor beta chain was observed in a study of T-cell memory formation after mild COVID-19. Study-level results: A second wave of clones peaked on day 37, and their SARS-CoV-2 specificity went unconfirmed. Researchers found some responding clones in pre-infection memory, a sign that cross-reactive memory joined.

In this sample, this clonotype turned up many times. Its matching antigen is unknown. The germline V and J ends were trimmed by 3 bases and 8 bases, with 17 bases remaining between them. This CDR3 has 14 amino acids. The V gene's germline CDR1 is SQVTM and CDR2 ANQGSEA. UMIs and sample barcodes were carried by the TCR alpha and TCR beta cDNA libraries that 5'RACE produced using constant-segment primers. From the 5' RACE reads, TCRdb called clonotypes with MiXCR, one entry per CDR3 protein. The sample lists approximately 340,000 distinct CDR3 sequences, 10% to 15% occurring once. The origin of this receptor is a man between 18 and 35 years old who had mild COVID-19 (a few samples of this study predate the infection). Cell type and time point are not known. The chain employs TRBV29-1 and TRBJ2-1; D is possibly TRBD2 (6 bases). Sequencing input: PBMCs or a T cell subset sorted from them (not recorded which). The CDR3 nucleotides read TGCAGCGTTGATTCACGGCTCCGGGGGTATGAGCAGTTCTTC. Translation: CSVDSRLRGYEQFF.